One and the same sample provided the 7 T cell receptor beta chains below, sequenced in a study of blood T cell repertoires in COVID-19. Assay: immunoSEQ multiplex PCR; the TCRdb copy retains only in-frame clones and omits some. The data show about 380,000 clones, more than 70% seen once. Sequencing was performed on PBMCs or T cells enriched from blood (not recorded which). These receptors were taken from a man between 25 and 39 years old who had recovered from COVID-19.

This chain uses TRBV3-1 (or the pseudogene TRBV3-2) with TRBJ1-5; 7 positions match TRBD1. Per germline, CDR1 LGHDT and CDR2 YNNKEL (reference sequence). The CDR3 is 18 residues long. Trimming cost V 1 base and J 0 bases; bases outside gene matches: 9. Written as DNA, the CDR3 is TGTGCCAGCAGCCAAGCTCCAAAGACAGGGACTAGCAATCAGCCCCAGCATTTT. Protein sequence: CASSQAPKTGTSNQPQHF.

The CDR3 loop is CASSDRPGGLGTIYF. The CDR3 coding sequence is TGTGCCAGCAGTGACCGTCCCGGAGGACTGGGCACCATATATTTT. This sequence joins TRBV2 and TRBJ1-3; D is uncertain. The CDR3 spans 15 residues. Germline-derived CDR1 and CDR2 are SNHLY and FYNNEI. With 3 bases removed from V and 9 bases from J, the gap between germline ends came to 18 bases.

V and J are TRBV10-3 and TRBJ1-2; D gene uncertain. The CDR3 is made up of 11 amino acids. Germline V gene data show CDR1 as ENHRY and CDR2 as SYGVKD. The V end was cut by 3 bases, the J end by 10 bases, with 9 bases between. The CDR3 is CAISDSGDYTF. DNA of the CDR3: TGTGCCATCAGTGATTCGGGTGACTACACCTTC.

This chain uses TRBV30 with TRBJ1-1, with D tentatively TRBD1 (5 bases). There are 12 residues in the CDR3. Germline V CDR1 and CDR2: GTSNPN, SVGIG (reference sequence). V was cut by 2 bases and J by 6 bases, with 10 bases left in between. CDR3 residues: CAWSRTRSEAFF. Written as DNA, the CDR3 is TGTGCCTGGAGTAGGACACGATCTGAAGCTTTCTTT.

The genes are TRBV27 and TRBJ1-3; a possible D gene is TRBD1 (5 bases). Germline CDR1 is MNHEY and CDR2 is SMNVEV (reference sequence). CDR3 length: 15 residues. V was clipped by 6 bases and J by 1 base, with 13 bases between them. CDR3 amino acids: CASSLTGGSGNTIYF. The CDR3 nucleotides are TGTGCCAGCAGCCTTACGGGGGGTTCTGGAAACACCATATATTTT.

The gene calls are TRBV27 and TRBJ1-5; 7 bases map to TRBD1. The CDR3 runs 15 residues. Germline V gene lookup returns CDR1 MNHEY and CDR2 SMNVEV (reference sequence). J was trimmed by 2 bases and V by 3 bases; bases with no gene match: 4. This CDR3 reads CASSLDRSGNQPQHF. The CDR3 DNA reads TGTGCCAGCAGTTTGGACAGGTCGGGCAATCAGCCCCAGCATTTT.

Of note for this clone: The same CDR3 is also encoded by other DNA sequences in this sample. J is TRBJ2-1 and V is TRBV7-9; 8 bases agree with TRBD1. Looked up from germline, CDR1 is SEHNR and CDR2 is FQNEAQ (reference sequence). Germline trimming cut 0 bases from V and 2 bases from J; bases unmatched to any gene: 3. This CDR3 is 16 amino acids long. DNA of the CDR3: TGTGCCAGCAGCTTAGCCGGGACAGGCCCCTACAATGAGCAGTTCTTC. Encoded protein: CASSLAGTGPYNEQFF.